Shown below are 18 T cell receptor beta chains from a single sample sequenced in a study of blood T cell repertoires in COVID-19. This table comes from immunoSEQ multiplex PCR, and its TCRdb copy is limited to in-frame clones, with some not included. The repertoire has 200,000 to 300,000 clones, over 80% of them found once; the top ten carry 27%. The specimen sequenced was peripheral blood. The receptors stem from a man in his forties with acute or convalescent COVID-19.

V usage is TRBV6-5 and J usage is TRBJ1-1; D remains ambiguous. Per germline, CDR1 MNHEY and CDR2 SVGAGI. Trimming took off 4 bases at V and 7 bases at J, with 13 bases between the two ends. The CDR3 contains 13 residues. CDR3 coding DNA: TGTGCCAGCAGTTGGGCGGGTCGAAGTGAAGCTTTCTTT. Its protein is CASSWAGRSEAFF.

This clone was recorded once. In DNA form, the CDR3 reads TGTGCCAGCAGCGCGGGACAGGGCCACACCTTC. It translates to CASSAGQGHTF. The V gene is TRBV7-9, the J gene TRBJ1-2; 9 nucleotides line up with TRBD1. Germline trimming cut 5 bases from V and 12 bases from J; bases unmatched to any gene: 4. CDR3 length: 11 residues. Germline V gene lookup returns CDR1 SEHNR and CDR2 FQNEAQ (reference sequence). The variable domain in full, with the rest retrieved from reference TRBV7-9 and TRBJ1-2, is DTGVSQNPRHKITKRGQNVTFRCDPISEHNRLYWYRQTLGQGPEFLTYFQNEAQLEKSRLLSDRFSAERPKGSFSTLEIQRTEQGDSAMYLCASSAGQGHTFGSGTRLTVV.

The chain recombines TRBV5-4 with TRBJ2-1; D gene ambiguous. The CDR3 has 14 amino acids. Trimming stripped 0 bases from V and 2 bases from J, with 6 bases between. CDR1 and CDR2 from the germline V gene are SGHNT and YYREEE (reference sequence). The CDR3 region has the DNA TGTGCCAGCAGCTTGGACGGAGCCTACAATGAGCAGTTCTTC. Translating gives CASSLDGAYNEQFF.

This chain links TRBV24-1 with TRBJ2-1; 14 nucleotides align to TRBD2. V was clipped by 4 bases and J by 5 bases; unmatched bases: 6. The CDR3 has 17 residues. The germline gives CDR1 KGHDR, CDR2 SFDVKD. The DNA of the CDR3 is TGTGCCACCAGTGAGGGGACTAGCGGGAGTTATCACAATGAGCAGTTCTTC. It is translated as CATSEGTSGSYHNEQFF.

This clone has only one observation. This rearrangement joins TRBV19 to TRBJ1-5; perhaps TRBD1 as D (6 bases). This CDR3 is 14 amino acids long. Germline CDR1 reads LNHDA; CDR2 reads SQIVND (reference sequence). The V end was cut by 3 bases, the J end by 10 bases, with 16 bases between. CDR3 nucleotide sequence: TGTGCCAGTAGTATCTCAGGGGCGTCAATCCCCCAGCATTTT. Its translation is CASSISGASIPQHF.

The chain combines TRBV6-4 with TRBJ2-7; a weak D match, TRBD1 (6 bases). CDR3 length: 15 residues. Trimming took off 3 bases at V and 2 bases at J, with 14 bases between the two ends. Germline lookup yields CDR1 MRHNA and CDR2 SNTAGT. For the CDR3, the DNA is TGTGCCAGCAGTGAGGGACATCGGGGCCCCTACGAGCAGTACTTC. This encodes CASSEGHRGPYEQYF.

The V call is TRBV2, the J call TRBJ1-2; 8 bases are a match to TRBD1. The CDR3 totals 13 residues. Looked up from germline, CDR1 is SNHLY and CDR2 is FYNNEI. V shed 7 bases, J shed 10 bases, and the junction held 11 bases outside the gene matches. The CDR3 DNA reads TGTGCCAGCAACCAGATGGGACAGGCTGCCTACACCTTC. Its protein is CASNQMGQAAYTF.

The J gene is TRBJ2-7, the V gene TRBV4-3, with D maybe TRBD2 (6 bases). Germline-derived CDR1 and CDR2 are LGHNA and YSLEER. CDR3 size: 14 residues. V was shortened by 2 bases and J by 4 bases, with 12 bases between the two germline ends. CDR3 nucleotides: TGCGCCAGCAGCCAATACGGAGGGCCTTACGAGCAGTACTTC. Its protein product is CASSQYGGPYEQYF.

The V call is TRBV30, the J call TRBJ2-7; D is perhaps TRBD1 (5 bases). This CDR3 has 12 amino acids. Trimming cost V 2 bases and J 2 bases, with 7 bases left between them. Per the germline V gene, CDR1 is GTSNPN and CDR2 is SVGIG (reference sequence). The CDR3: CAWSRGPYEQYF. DNA for the CDR3: TGTGCCTGGAGTAGGGGTCCCTACGAGCAGTACTTC.

The chain joins TRBV6-2 or TRBV6-3 to TRBJ1-6, with D perhaps TRBD1 (6 bases). The ends were cut back, 4 bases at V and 5 bases at J, with 12 bases in the middle. The germline CDR1 and CDR2 sequences are MNHEY and SVGEGT. The CDR3 runs 15 residues. The chain's CDR3 is CASSSEWTDNSPLHF. In DNA, the CDR3 is TGTGCCAGCAGTTCTGAATGGACAGATAATTCACCCCTCCACTTT.

The chain uses TRBV5-1 and TRBJ2-3; no clear D. V shed 0 bases and J shed 1 base, with 12 bases lying between them. This CDR3 spans 16 amino acids. Germline assignment: CDR1 SGHRS and CDR2 YFSETQ. CDR3 coding DNA: TGCGCCAGCAGCTTGGTGCTATTTGCGGGCACAGATACGCAGTATTTT. Translated, it gives CASSLVLFAGTDTQYF.

The chain is built from TRBV5-1 and TRBJ2-5; D is possibly TRBD2 (6 bases). Germline CDR1 is SGHRS and CDR2 is YFSETQ. Trimming removed 4 bases at V and 6 bases at J, with 16 bases between. The CDR3 sequence is 14 residues long. The CDR3 coding sequence is TGCGCCAGCAGCGGAACACAAGGAGGGAAGACCCAGTACTTC. This sequence encodes CASSGTQGGKTQYF.

The chain uses TRBV3-1 (or the pseudogene TRBV3-2) and TRBJ1-1, with TRBD1 matching over 7 bases. Trimming cost V 7 bases and J 4 bases; bases outside gene matches: 9. Germline V gene sequence: CDR1 LGHDT, CDR2 YNNKEL (reference sequence). The CDR3 extends over 14 amino acids. The CDR3 sequence is CASTHLDRSTEAFF. The CDR3 coding sequence is TGTGCCAGCACCCATCTGGACAGGAGCACTGAAGCTTTCTTT.

This clone has a single count. J is TRBJ1-2 and V is TRBV9; D possibly corresponds to TRBD1 (6 bases). V lost 6 bases and J 7 bases, leaving 16 bases between the germline ends. Looked up from germline, CDR1 is SGDLS and CDR2 is YYNGEE. The CDR3 has 13 amino acids. The CDR3 coding sequence is TGTGCCAGCACCCTAAACGGACAGACTGGCTACACCTTC. This codes for CASTLNGQTGYTF.

The V call is TRBV7-9, the J call TRBJ2-7, with 8 bases that match TRBD1. The length of the CDR3 is 19 residues. With 0 bases clipped from V and 3 bases from J, the junction kept 16 bases outside the gene matches. CDR1 and CDR2 (germline): SEHNR, FQNEAQ (reference sequence). The chain's CDR3 is CASSLAGGVGQGWDYEQYF. The CDR3 region has the DNA TGTGCCAGCAGCTTAGCAGGCGGAGTAGGACAGGGCTGGGACTACGAGCAGTACTTC.

This clone has just one count. The V call is TRBV5-4, the J call TRBJ2-3; D is undetermined. This CDR3 contains 12 residues. CDR1 SGHNT and CDR2 YYREEE come from the germline V gene (reference sequence). The V and J ends lost 3 bases and 5 bases respectively, with 7 bases between them. In nucleotides, the CDR3 is TGTGCCAGCAGCTCCGGTTTAGATACGCAGTATTTT. This encodes CASSSGLDTQYF.

The V and J genes are TRBV6-5 and TRBJ2-5; 7 bases line up with TRBD2. The J segment lost 5 bases and the V segment lost 0 bases, leaving 3 bases of the junction unmatched. The CDR3 length is 14 residues. Germline V gives CDR1 MNHEY, CDR2 SVGAGI. The CDR3 loop is CASSYSLAVETQYF. CDR3 coding DNA: TGTGCCAGCAGTTACTCGCTAGCGGTGGAGACCCAGTACTTC.

The V call is TRBV6-2 or TRBV6-3, the J call TRBJ2-7; a weak D match, TRBD2 (5 bases). This CDR3 spans 17 amino acids. V dropped 5 bases and J dropped 5 bases, with 25 bases sitting between them. Germline V gives CDR1 MNHEY, CDR2 SVGEGT. The CDR3, as DNA: TGTGCCAGCAGTAAGATCTGGACCGACGCGCAGGAGGACGAGCAGTACTTC. Residues: CASSKIWTDAQEDEQYF.